The 11 T cell receptor beta chains in this list originate from one sample, sequenced in a study of Graves' ophthalmopathy and Graves' hyperthyroidism. Investigators amplified TCR beta CDR3 regions from RNA transcripts. Following a first-round RT-PCR that used HTBI primers, a second-round multiplex PCR was carried out. One entry per CDR3 protein results from TCRdb running MiXCR on the multiplex PCR reads. The sample contains around 1.1 million distinct CDR3 sequences, about 40% of which appear only once. Specimen: peripheral blood or thyroid tissue (not recorded which). The receptors shown here come from an adult man with Graves' hyperthyroidism.

This clonotype occurred a few times. The chain has TRBV7-9 and TRBJ1-2; D might be TRBD1 (6 bases). V dropped 3 bases and J dropped 6 bases, with 17 bases sitting between them. CDR1 is SEHNR and CDR2 is FQNEAQ in the germline V gene (reference sequence). The CDR3 totals 15 residues. CDR3 in amino acids: CASSFLGGQQDGYTF. CDR3 sequence (DNA): TGTGCCAGCAGCTTCCTGGGCGGACAGCAGGATGGCTACACCTTC.

In this sample, this clonotype turned up many times. The junction departs from the called germline gene at one end, perhaps through a read error. This chain connects TRBV10-3 to TRBJ2-7; 8 bases match TRBD1. Germline V gene lookup returns CDR1 ENHRY and CDR2 SYGVKD. The CDR3 is made up of 15 amino acids. CDR3 nucleotide sequence: TGTGCCAGCAGTTATCGGGGGACAGGCTCCTACGAGCAGTACTTC. It is translated as CASSYRGTGSYEQYF.

The chain recombines TRBV20-1 with TRBJ2-5; TRBD1 or TRBD2 may be the D gene (6 bases each). The CDR3 is made up of 16 amino acids. V was cut by 3 bases and J by 4 bases, with 21 bases left in between. In germline, CDR1 is DFQATT, CDR2 SNEGSKA (reference sequence). The CDR3 sequence: CSARDNVGGTGETQYF. In DNA, the CDR3 is TGCAGTGCTAGGGATAACGTAGGGGGGACGGGAGAGACCCAGTACTTC.

V and J are TRBV2 and TRBJ2-5; 11 bases agree with TRBD1. Germline V gene sequence: CDR1 SNHLY, CDR2 FYNNEI. After removal of 5 bases from V and 4 bases from J, the junction contained 6 bases not matched to a gene. The CDR3 is 15 amino acids. The CDR3 loop is CASSSGTGGTETQYF. Written as DNA, the CDR3 is TGTGCCAGCAGTTCCGGGACAGGGGGGACAGAGACCCAGTACTTC.

At least ten counts were recorded for this clonotype. This chain uses TRBV29-1 with TRBJ2-5, with 9 bases fitting TRBD2. This CDR3 comprises 15 residues. Germline CDR1 reads SQVTM; CDR2 reads ANQGSEA. V dropped 4 bases and J dropped 5; count of bases not matched to a gene: 11. In DNA, the CDR3 is TGCAGCGTTGGCCCCATTAGCGGGAGTGAGGAGACCCAGTACTTC. Translation: CSVGPISGSEETQYF.

V gene TRBV4-1 combines with J gene TRBJ1-1, with D hard to call. V lost 1 base and J lost 11, with 8 bases in between. Germline CDR1 is MGHRA and CDR2 is YSYEKL. The length of the CDR3 is 11 residues. The DNA of the CDR3 is TGCGCCAGCAGCCAAGGGGGAGGGGCTTTCTTT. Translation gives CASSQGGGAFF.

The genes are TRBV9 and TRBJ2-5; D might be TRBD2 (5 bases). There are 15 residues in the CDR3. Trimming took off 4 bases at V and 9 bases at J, with 22 bases between the two ends. Germline-derived CDR1 and CDR2 are SGDLS and YYNGEE. CDR3 protein: CASSLREGSGEAQYF. The CDR3 DNA sequence: TGTGCCAGCAGCCTTAGGGAAGGGAGTGGTGAGGCCCAGTACTTC. The full variable domain, in which reference TRBV9 and TRBJ2-5 provide the parts outside the CDR3, is DSGVTQTPKHLITATGQRVTLRCSPRSGDLSVYWYQQSLDQGLQFLIQYYNGEERAKGNILERFSAQQFPDLHSELNLSSLELGDSALYFCASSLREGSGEAQYFGPGTRLLVL.

This clonotype occurred many times. The V call is TRBV29-1, the J call TRBJ2-2; no firm D call. Germline V gene lookup returns CDR1 SQVTM and CDR2 ANQGSEA. V was clipped by 4 bases and J by 4 bases, with 19 bases between them. This CDR3 is 16 amino acids long. CDR3 DNA: TGCAGCGTTGTGGAGCGCCGGCCTCCTGGCACCGGGGAGCTGTTTTTT. Translation: CSVVERRPPGTGELFF.

This clonotype was seen many times. The V call is TRBV7-9, the J call TRBJ1-6; possibly TRBD1 for D (5 bases). CDR1 SEHNR and CDR2 FQNEAQ come from the germline V gene (reference sequence). V was pared by 7 bases and J by 7 bases, with 14 bases between. This CDR3 is built from 14 residues. The CDR3 sequence is CASTAPGVNSPLHF. CDR3 bases: TGTGCCAGCACCGCCCCGGGGGTAAATTCACCCCTCCACTTT.

The chain recombines TRBV29-1 with TRBJ1-5; D not resolved. V lost 7 bases, J lost 4 bases, and 14 bases lay in between. Germline-derived CDR1 and CDR2 are SQVTM and ANQGSEA. There are 13 residues in the CDR3. CDR3 amino acids: CSGATGSNQPQHF. DNA of the CDR3: TGCAGCGGGGCCACTGGATCGAATCAGCCCCAGCATTTT. Variable domain in full (rest from reference TRBV29-1 and TRBJ1-5): SAVISQKPSRDICQRGTSLTIQCQVDSQVTMMFWYRQQPGQSLTLIATANQGSEATYESGFVIDKFPISRPNLTFSTLTVSNMSPEDSSIYLCSGATGSNQPQHFGDGTRLSIL.

V usage is TRBV10-3 and J usage is TRBJ1-4; D gene uncertain. The CDR3 is 15 amino acids. Germline CDR1 and CDR2: ENHRY and SYGVKD. V lost 4 bases and J lost 5, with 14 bases in between. The CDR3 is CAISAREVLNEKLFF. DNA of the CDR3: TGTGCCATCAGTGCTAGAGAGGTACTCAATGAAAAACTGTTTTTT.